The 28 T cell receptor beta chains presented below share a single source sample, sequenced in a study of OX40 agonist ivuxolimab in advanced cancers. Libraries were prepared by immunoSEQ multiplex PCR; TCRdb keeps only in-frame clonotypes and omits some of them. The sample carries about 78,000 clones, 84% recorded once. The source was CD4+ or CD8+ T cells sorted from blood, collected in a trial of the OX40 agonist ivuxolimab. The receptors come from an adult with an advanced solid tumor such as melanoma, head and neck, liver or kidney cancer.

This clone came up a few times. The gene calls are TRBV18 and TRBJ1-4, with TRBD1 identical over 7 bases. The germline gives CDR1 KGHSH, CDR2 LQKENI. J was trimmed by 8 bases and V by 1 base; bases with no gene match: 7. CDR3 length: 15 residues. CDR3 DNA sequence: TGTGCCAGCTCACCACAAGTGGGACAGCCGGAAAAACTGTTTTTT. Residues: CASSPQVGQPEKLFF.

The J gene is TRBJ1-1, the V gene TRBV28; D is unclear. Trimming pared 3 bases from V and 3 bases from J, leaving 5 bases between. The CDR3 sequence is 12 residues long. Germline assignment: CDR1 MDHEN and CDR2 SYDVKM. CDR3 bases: TGTGCCAGCAGTTTGGGATACACTGAAGCTTTCTTT. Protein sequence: CASSLGYTEAFF.

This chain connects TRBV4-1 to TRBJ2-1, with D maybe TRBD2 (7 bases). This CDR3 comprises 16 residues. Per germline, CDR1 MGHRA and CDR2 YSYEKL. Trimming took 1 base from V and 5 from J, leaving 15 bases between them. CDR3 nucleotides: TGCGCCAGCAGCCAAGTGGGGCGGGGGCCAAACAATGAGCAGTTCTTC. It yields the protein CASSQVGRGPNNEQFF.

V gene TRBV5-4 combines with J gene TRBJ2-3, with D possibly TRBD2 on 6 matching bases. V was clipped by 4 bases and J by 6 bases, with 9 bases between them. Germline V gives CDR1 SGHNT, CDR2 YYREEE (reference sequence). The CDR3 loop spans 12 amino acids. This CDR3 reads CASSRLGDTQYF. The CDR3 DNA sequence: TGTGCCAGCAGCCGACTAGGGGATACGCAGTATTTT. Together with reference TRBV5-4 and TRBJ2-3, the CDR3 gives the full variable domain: ETGVTQSPTHLIKTRGQQVTLRCSSQSGHNTVSWYQQALGQGPQFIFQYYREEENGRGNFPPRFSGLQFPNYSSELNVNALELDDSALYLCASSRLGDTQYFGPGTRLTVL.

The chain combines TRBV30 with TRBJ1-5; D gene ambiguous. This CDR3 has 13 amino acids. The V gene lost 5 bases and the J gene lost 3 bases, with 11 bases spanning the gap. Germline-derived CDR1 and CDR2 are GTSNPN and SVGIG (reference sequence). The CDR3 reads CAWATDNNQPQHF. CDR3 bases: TGTGCCTGGGCGACGGATAACAATCAGCCCCAGCATTTT. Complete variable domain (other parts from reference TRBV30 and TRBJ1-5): SQTIHQWPATLVQPVGSPLSLECTVEGTSNPNLYWYRQAAGRGLQLLFYSVGIGQISSEVPQNLSASRPQDRQFILSSKKLLLSDSGFYLCAWATDNNQPQHFGDGTRLSIL.

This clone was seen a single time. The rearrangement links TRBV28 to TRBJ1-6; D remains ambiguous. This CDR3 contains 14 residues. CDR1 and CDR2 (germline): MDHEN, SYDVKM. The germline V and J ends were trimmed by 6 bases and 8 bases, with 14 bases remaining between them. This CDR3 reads CASSRSSKDSPLHF. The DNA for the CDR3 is TGTGCCAGCAGCCGTTCGTCAAAGGATTCACCCCTCCACTTT.

The CDR3 loop is CASNLWDVQETQYF. The CDR3 bases are TGTGCCAGCAACCTTTGGGATGTACAAGAGACCCAGTACTTC. The chain has TRBV11-2 and TRBJ2-5, with D unresolved. V lost 7 bases and J lost 2, with 14 bases in between. From germline, CDR1 is SGHAT and CDR2 FQNNGV. The CDR3 sequence is 14 residues long.

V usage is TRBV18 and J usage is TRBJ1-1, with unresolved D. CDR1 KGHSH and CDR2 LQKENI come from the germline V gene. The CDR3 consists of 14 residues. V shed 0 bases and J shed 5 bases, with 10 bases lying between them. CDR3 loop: CASSPPLGGTEAFF. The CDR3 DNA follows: TGTGCCAGCTCACCACCACTGGGTGGGACTGAAGCTTTCTTT.

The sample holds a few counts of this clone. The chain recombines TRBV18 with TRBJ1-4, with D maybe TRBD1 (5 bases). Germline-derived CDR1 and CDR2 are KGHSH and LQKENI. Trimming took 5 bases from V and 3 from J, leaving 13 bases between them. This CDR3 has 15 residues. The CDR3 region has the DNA TGTGCCAGCTCAGCGGCAGGGATCGCTAATGAAAAACTGTTTTTT. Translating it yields CASSAAGIANEKLFF.

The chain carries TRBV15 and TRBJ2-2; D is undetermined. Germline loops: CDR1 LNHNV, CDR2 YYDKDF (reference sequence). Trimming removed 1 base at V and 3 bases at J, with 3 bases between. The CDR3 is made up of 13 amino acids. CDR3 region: CATSRADTGELFF. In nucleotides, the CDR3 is TGTGCCACCAGCAGAGCGGACACCGGGGAGCTGTTTTTT.

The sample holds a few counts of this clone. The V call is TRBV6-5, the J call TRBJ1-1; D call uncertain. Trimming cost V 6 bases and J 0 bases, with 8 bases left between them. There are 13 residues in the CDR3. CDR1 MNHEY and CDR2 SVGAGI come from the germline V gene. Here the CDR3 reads CASSTTVNTEAFF. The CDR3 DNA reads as TGTGCCAGCAGCACGACGGTGAACACTGAAGCTTTCTTT.

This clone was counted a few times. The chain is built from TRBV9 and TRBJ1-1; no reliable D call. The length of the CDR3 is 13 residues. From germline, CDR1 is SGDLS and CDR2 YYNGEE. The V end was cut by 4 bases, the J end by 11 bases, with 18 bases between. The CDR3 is CASSPQTARGAFF. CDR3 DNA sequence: TGTGCCAGCAGCCCCCAGACGGCCCGAGGCGCTTTCTTT.

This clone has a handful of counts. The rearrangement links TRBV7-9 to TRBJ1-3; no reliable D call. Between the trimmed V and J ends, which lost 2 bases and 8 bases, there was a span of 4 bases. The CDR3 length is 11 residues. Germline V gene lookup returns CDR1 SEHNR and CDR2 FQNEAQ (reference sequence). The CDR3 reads CASSLSDTIYF. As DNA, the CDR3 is TGTGCCAGCAGCTTATCGGACACCATATATTTT.

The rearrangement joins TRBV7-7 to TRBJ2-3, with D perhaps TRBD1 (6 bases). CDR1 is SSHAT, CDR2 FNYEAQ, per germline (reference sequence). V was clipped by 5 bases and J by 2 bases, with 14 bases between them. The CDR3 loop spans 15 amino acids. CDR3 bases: TGTGCCAGCAGCCTGACAGGTCTTTCCACAGATACGCAGTATTTT. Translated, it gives CASSLTGLSTDTQYF.

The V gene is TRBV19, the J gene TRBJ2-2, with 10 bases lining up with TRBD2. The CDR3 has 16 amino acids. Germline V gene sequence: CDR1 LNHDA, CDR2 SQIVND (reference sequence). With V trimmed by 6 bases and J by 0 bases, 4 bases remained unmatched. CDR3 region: CASRASGSPNTGELFF. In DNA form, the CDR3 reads TGTGCCAGTAGGGCTAGCGGGAGCCCGAACACCGGGGAGCTGTTTTTT. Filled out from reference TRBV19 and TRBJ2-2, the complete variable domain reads DGGITQSPKYLFRKEGQNVTLSCEQNLNHDAMYWYRQDPGQGLRLIYYSQIVNDFQKGDIAEGYSVSREKKESFPLTVTSAQKNPTAFYLCASRASGSPNTGELFFGEGSRLTVL.

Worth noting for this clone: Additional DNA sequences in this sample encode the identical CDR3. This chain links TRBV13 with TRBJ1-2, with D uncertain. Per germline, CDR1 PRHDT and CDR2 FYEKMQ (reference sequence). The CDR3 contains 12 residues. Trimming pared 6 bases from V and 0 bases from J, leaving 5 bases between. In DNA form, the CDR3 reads TGTGCCAGCAGGAGATCTAACTATGGCTACACCTTC. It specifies CASRRSNYGYTF.

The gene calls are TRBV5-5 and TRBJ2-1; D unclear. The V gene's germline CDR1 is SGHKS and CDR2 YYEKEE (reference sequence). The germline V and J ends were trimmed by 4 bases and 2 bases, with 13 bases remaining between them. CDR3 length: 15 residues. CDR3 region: CASSPMGKAYNEQFF. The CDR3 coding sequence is TGTGCCAGCAGCCCCATGGGTAAGGCCTACAATGAGCAGTTCTTC.

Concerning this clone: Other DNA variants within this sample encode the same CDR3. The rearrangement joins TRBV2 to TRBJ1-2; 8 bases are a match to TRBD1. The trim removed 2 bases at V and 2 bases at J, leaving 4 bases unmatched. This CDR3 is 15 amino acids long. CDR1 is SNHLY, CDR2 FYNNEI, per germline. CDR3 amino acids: CASSESGGPNYGYTF. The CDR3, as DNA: TGTGCCAGCAGTGAATCAGGGGGCCCAAACTATGGCTACACCTTC. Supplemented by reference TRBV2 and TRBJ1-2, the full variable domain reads EPEVTQTPSHQVTQMGQEVILRCVPISNHLYFYWYRQILGQKVEFLVSFYNNEISEKSEIFDDQFSVERPDGSNFTLKIRSTKLEDSAMYFCASSESGGPNYGYTFGSGTRLTVV.

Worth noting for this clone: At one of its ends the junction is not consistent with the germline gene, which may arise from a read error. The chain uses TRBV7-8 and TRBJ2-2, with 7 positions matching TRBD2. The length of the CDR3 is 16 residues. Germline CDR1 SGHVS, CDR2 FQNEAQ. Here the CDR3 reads CASSVARTRGTGELFF. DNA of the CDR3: TGTGCCAGCAGCGTAGCACGGACTAGGGGCACCGGGGAGCTGTTTTTT. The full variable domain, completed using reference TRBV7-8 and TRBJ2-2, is GAGVSQSPRYKVAKRGQDVALRCDPISGHVSLFWYQQALGQGPEFLTYFQNEAQLDKSGLPSDRFFAERPEGSVSTLKIQRTQQEDSAVYLCASSVARTRGTGELFFGEGSRLTVL.

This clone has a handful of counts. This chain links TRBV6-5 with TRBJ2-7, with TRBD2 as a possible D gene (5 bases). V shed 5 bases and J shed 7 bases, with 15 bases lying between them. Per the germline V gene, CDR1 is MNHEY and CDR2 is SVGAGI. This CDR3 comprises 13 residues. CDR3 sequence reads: CASSLDGRGEQYV. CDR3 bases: TGTGCCAGCAGTCTTGACGGGCGAGGGGAGCAGTACGTC.

CDR3 loop: CASSQFSLRLGDYNEQFF. In nucleotides, the CDR3 is TGCGCCAGCAGCCAATTCTCTCTGCGACTAGGGGACTACAATGAGCAGTTCTTC. V gene TRBV4-3 combines with J gene TRBJ2-1; a weak D match, TRBD2 (6 bases). CDR3 length: 18 residues. Germline CDR1 is LGHNA and CDR2 is YSLEER. V lost 2 bases, J lost 3 bases, and 20 bases lay in between.

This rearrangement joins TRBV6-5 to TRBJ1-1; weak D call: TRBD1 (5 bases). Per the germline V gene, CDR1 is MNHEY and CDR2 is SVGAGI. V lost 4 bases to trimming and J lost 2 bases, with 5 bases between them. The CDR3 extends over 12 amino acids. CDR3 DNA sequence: TGTGCCAGCAGTTGGGGCAACACTGAAGCTTTCTTT. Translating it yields CASSWGNTEAFF.

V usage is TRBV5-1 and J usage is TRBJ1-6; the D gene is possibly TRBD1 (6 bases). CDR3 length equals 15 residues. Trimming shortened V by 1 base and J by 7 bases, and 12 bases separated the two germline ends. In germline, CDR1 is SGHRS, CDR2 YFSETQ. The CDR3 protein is CASSLSGTKNSPLHF. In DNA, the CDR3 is TGCGCCAGCAGCTTGTCGGGGACAAAAAATTCACCCCTCCACTTT.

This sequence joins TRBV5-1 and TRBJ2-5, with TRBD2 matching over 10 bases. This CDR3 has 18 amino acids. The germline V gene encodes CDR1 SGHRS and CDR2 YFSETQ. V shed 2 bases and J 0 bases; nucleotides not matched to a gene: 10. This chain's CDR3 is CASSLGPSGGRYQETQYF. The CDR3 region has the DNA TGCGCCAGCAGCTTAGGCCCTAGCGGGGGTCGGTACCAAGAGACCCAGTACTTC.

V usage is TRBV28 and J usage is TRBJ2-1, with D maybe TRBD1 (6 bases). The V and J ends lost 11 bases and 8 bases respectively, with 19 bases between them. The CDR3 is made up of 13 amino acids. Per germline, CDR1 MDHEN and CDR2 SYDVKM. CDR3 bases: TGTGCCGGAAGCAATCCAGGGGAAGATGAGCAGTTCTTC. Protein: CAGSNPGEDEQFF.

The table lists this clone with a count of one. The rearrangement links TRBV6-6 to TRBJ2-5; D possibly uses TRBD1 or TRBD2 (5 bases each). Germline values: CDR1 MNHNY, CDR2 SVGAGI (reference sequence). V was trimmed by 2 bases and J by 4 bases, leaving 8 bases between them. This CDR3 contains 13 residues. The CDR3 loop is CASSYRDGETQYF. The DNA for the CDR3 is TGTGCCAGCAGTTACAGGGACGGAGAGACCCAGTACTTC.

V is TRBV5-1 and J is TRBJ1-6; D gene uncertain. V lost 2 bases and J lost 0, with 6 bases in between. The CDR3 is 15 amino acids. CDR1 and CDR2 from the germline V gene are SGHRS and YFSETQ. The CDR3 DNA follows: TGCGCCAGCAGCTTCGACAACTCCTATAATTCACCCCTCCACTTT. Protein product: CASSFDNSYNSPLHF.

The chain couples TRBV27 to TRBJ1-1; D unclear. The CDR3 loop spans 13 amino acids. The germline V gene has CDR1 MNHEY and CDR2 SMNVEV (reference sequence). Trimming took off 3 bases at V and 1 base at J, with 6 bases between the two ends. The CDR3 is CASSFTRNTEAFF. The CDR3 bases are TGTGCCAGCAGTTTCACACGGAACACTGAAGCTTTCTTT.